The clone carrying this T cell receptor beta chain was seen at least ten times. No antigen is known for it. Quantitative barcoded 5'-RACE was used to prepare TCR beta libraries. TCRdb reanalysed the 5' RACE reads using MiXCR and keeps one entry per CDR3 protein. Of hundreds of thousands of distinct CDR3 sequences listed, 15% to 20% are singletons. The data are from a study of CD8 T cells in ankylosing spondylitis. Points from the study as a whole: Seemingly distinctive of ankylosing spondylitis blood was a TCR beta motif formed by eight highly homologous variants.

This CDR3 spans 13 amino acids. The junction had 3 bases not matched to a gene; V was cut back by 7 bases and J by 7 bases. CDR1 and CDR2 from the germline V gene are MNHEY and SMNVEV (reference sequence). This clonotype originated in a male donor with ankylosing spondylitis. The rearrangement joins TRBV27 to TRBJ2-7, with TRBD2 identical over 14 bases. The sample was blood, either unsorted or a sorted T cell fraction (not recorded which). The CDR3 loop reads CASTRLAGGEQYF. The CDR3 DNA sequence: TGTGCCAGCACAAGACTAGCGGGAGGGGAGCAGTACTTC.